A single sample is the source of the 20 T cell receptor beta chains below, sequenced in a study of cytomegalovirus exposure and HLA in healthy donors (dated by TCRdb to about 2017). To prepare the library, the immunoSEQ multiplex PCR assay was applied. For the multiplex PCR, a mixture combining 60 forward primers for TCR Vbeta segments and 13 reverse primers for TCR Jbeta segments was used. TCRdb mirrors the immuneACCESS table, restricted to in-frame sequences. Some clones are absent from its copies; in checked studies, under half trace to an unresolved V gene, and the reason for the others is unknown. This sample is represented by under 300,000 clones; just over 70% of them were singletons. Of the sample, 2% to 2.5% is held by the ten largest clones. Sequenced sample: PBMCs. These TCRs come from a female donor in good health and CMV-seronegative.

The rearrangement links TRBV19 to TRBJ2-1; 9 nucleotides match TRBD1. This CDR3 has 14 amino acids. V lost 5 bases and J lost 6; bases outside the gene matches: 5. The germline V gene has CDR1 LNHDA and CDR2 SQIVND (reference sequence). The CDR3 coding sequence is TGTGCCAGTAGTGGACAGGGGATAAGCAATGAGCAGTTCTTC. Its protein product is CASSGQGISNEQFF.

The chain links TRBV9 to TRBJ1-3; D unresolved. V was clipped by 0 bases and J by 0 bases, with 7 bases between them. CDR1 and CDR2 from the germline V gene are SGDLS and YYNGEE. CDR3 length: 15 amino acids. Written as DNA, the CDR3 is TGTGCCAGCAGCGTAGATTGGAGCTCTGGAAACACCATATATTTT. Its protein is CASSVDWSSGNTIYF.

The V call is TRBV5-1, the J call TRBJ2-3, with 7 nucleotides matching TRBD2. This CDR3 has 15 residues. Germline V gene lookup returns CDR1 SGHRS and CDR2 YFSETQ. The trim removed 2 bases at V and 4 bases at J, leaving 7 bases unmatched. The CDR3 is CASSFPTSTADTQYF. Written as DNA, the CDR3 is TGCGCCAGCAGCTTCCCGACTAGCACGGCAGATACGCAGTATTTT.

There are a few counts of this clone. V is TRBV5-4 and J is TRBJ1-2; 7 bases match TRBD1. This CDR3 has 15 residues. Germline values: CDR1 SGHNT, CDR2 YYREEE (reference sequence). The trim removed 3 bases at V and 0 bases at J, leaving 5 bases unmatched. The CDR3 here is CASSWRQGSNYGYTF. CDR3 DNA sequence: TGTGCCAGCAGCTGGAGACAGGGATCTAACTATGGCTACACCTTC.

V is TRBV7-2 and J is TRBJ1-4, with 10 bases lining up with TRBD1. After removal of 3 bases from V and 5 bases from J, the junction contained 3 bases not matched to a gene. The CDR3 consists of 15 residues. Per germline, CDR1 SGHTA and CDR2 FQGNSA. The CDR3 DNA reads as TGTGCCAGCAGCTTTGGGGGACAGGGGAATGAAAAACTGTTTTTT. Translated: CASSFGGQGNEKLFF.

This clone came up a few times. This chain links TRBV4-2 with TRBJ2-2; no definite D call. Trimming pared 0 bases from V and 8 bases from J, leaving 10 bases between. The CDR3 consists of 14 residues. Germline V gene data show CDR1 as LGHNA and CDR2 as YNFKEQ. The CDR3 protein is CASSQEPVGGELFF. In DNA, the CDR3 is TGTGCCAGCAGCCAAGAGCCTGTCGGGGGGGAGCTGTTTTTT.

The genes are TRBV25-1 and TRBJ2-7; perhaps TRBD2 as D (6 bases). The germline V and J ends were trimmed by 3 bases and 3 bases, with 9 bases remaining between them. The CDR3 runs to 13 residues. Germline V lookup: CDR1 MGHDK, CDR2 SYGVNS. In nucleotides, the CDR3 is TGTGCCAGCAGTGACTTTAGCGGCTACGAGCAGTACTTC. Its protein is CASSDFSGYEQYF.

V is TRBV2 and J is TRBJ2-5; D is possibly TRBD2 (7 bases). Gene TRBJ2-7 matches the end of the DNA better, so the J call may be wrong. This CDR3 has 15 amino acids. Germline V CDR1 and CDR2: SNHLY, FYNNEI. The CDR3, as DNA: TGTGCCAGCAGTGATGCGGGGGCTACGATTTACGAGCAGTACTTC. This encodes CASSDAGATIYEQYF.

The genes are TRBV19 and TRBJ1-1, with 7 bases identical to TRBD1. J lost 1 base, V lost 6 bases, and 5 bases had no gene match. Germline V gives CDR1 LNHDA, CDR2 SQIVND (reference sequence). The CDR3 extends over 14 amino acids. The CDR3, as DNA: TGTGCCAGTAGAGACAGGGTATGGAACACTGAAGCTTTCTTT. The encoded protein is CASRDRVWNTEAFF.

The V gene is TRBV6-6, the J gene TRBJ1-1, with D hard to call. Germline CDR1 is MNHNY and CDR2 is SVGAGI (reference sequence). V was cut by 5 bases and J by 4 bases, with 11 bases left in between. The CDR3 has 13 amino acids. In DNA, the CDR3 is TGTGCCAGCAGTCAGAGACTGAGCACTGAAGCTTTCTTT. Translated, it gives CASSQRLSTEAFF.

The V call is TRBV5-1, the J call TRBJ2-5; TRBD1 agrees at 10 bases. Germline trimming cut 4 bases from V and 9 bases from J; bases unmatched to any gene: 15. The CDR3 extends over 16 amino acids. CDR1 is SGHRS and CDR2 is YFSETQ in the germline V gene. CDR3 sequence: CASSADRGPAFRPQYF. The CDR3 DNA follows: TGCGCCAGCAGCGCCGACAGGGGGCCTGCTTTTCGACCCCAGTACTTC.

CDR3 DNA: TGTGCCGCGGTACTAGCGGCCTACGAGCAGTACTTC. Translated, it gives CAAVLAAYEQYF. The rearrangement uses TRBV2 and TRBJ2-7, with 8 bases fitting TRBD2. The junction had 5 bases not matched to a gene; V was cut back by 11 bases and J by 2 bases. The germline CDR1 and CDR2 sequences are SNHLY and FYNNEI. The CDR3 runs 12 residues.

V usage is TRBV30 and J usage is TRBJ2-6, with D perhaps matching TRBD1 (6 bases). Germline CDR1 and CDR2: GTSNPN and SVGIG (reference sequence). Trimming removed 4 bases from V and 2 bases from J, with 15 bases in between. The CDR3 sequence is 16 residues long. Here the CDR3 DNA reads TGTGCCTGGATTGGGACACCCGTACCTGGGGCCAACGTCCTGACTTTC. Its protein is CAWIGTPVPGANVLTF.

As DNA, the CDR3 is TGTGCCAGCAGTCTCCAGGGTAGCTACAATGAGCAGTTCTTC. Encoded protein: CASSLQGSYNEQFF. The gene calls are TRBV28 and TRBJ2-1, with D perhaps TRBD1 (5 bases). The germline V gene has CDR1 MDHEN and CDR2 SYDVKM. The CDR3 is 14 residues long. Trimming took 5 bases from V and 3 from J, leaving 11 bases between them.

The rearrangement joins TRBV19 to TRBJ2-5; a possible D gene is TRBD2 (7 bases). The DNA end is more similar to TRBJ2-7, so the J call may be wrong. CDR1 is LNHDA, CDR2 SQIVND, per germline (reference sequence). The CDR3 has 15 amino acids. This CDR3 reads CASSPRGGDYYEQYF. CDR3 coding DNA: TGTGCCAGTAGTCCGAGAGGGGGGGACTACTACGAGCAGTACTTC.

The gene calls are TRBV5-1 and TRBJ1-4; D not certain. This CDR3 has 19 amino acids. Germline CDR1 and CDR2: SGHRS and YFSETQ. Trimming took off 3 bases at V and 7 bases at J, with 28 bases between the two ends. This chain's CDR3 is CASSSGEFTPPPPIEKLFF. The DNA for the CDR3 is TGCGCCAGCAGCTCCGGTGAATTTACTCCCCCGCCCCCGATTGAAAAACTGTTTTTT. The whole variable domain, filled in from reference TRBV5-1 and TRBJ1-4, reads KAGVTQTPRYLIKTRGQQVTLSCSPISGHRSVSWYQQTPGQGLQFLFEYFSETQRNKGNFPGRFSGRQFSNSRSEMNVSTLELGDSALYLCASSSGEFTPPPPIEKLFFGSGTQLSVL.

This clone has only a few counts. The CDR3 nucleotides read TGCGCCAGCAGCTTGGCTACCTCAGCGCACCTAGCCAAAAACATTCAGTACTTC. It is translated as CASSLATSAHLAKNIQYF. This sequence joins TRBV5-1 and TRBJ2-4; unclear D gene. In germline, CDR1 is SGHRS, CDR2 YFSETQ. V lost 0 bases and J 0 bases, leaving 16 bases between the germline ends. The CDR3 runs to 18 residues.

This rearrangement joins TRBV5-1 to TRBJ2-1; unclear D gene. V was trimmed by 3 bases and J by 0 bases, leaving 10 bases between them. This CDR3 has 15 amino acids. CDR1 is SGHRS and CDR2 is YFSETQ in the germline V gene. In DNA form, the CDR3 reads TGCGCCAGCAGCTCAGACTTGAGCTCCTACAATGAGCAGTTCTTC. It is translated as CASSSDLSSYNEQFF.

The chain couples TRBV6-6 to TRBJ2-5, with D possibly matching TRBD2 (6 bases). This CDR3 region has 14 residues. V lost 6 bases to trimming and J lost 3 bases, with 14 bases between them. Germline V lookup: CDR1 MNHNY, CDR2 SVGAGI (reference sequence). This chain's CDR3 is CASSSGWREETQYF. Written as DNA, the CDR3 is TGTGCCAGCAGCTCGGGCTGGAGGGAAGAGACCCAGTACTTC.

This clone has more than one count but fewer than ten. The CDR3 nucleotides are TGTGCCAGCAGCAACAGGAACAGCAATCAGCCCCAGCATTTT. Translating gives CASSNRNSNQPQHF. This rearrangement joins TRBV28 to TRBJ1-5; a weak D match, TRBD1 (5 bases). This CDR3 contains 14 residues. The ends were cut back, 6 bases at V and 1 base at J, with 10 bases in the middle. Germline V lookup: CDR1 MDHEN, CDR2 SYDVKM.